Included here is one T cell receptor (beta chain) sequence, with context. Its antigen is not known. These data are taken from a study of cytomegalovirus exposure and HLA in healthy donors. General study points: Sequencing probably produced one cluster of sequence variants that were highly shared.

In the PCR, 60 Vbeta and 13 Jbeta primers were used. Profiling relied on immunoSEQ multiplex PCR, and the TCRdb table lists in-frame clones only, not all of them. Of roughly 250,000 clones in the sample, roughly 81% were seen once. Germline V CDR1 and CDR2: LNHDA, SQIVND (reference sequence). The V end was cut by 5 bases, the J end by 2 bases, with 9 bases between. The CDR3 is 13 amino acids. The sequenced sample consisted of PBMCs. The TCR originated in a woman between 40 and 50 years old in good health and CMV-seropositive. The chain recombines TRBV19 with TRBJ1-2; D uncertain. CDR3 nucleotides: TGTGCCAGTAGTTGGGCAGGCAACTATGGCTACACCTTC. The encoded protein is CASSWAGNYGYTF.